This T cell receptor beta chain was recovered during a study of control samples from healthy donors and cancer patients. This clone showed up just once. The table came from immunoSEQ multiplex PCR; TCRdb's copy has only in-frame clones and leaves some out. Of some 150,000 clones listed, approximately 94% are singletons. J gave up 0 bases and V 5 bases, and 4 bases lay outside the gene matches. CDR1 is KGHSH and CDR2 is LQKENI in the germline V gene. This CDR3 spans 16 amino acids. Sample: blood. This chain uses TRBV18 with TRBJ1-1; TRBD1 matches 12 bases. This receptor was obtained from a man between 40 and 49 years old in good health. The chain's CDR3 is CASSGTGGGMNTEAFF. CDR3 coding DNA: TGTGCCAGCTCAGGGACAGGGGGCGGAATGAACACTGAAGCTTTCTTT.